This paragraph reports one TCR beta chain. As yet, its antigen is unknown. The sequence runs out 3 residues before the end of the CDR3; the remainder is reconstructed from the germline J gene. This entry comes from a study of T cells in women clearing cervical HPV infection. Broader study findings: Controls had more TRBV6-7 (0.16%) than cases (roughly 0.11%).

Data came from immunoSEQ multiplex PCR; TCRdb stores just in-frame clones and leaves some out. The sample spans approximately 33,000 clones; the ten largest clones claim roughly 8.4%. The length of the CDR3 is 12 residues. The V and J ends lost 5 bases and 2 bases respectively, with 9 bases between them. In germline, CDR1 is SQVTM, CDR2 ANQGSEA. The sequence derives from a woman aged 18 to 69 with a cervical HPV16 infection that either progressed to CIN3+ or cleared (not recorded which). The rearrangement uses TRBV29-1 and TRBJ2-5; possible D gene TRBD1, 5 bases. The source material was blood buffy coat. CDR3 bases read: TGCAGCGTTAGGGGCCGTCAAGAGACC. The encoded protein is CSVRGRQET. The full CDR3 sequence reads CSVRGRQETQYF. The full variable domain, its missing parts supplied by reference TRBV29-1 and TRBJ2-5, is SAVISQKPSRDICQRGTSLTIQCQVDSQVTMMFWYRQQPGQSLTLIATANQGSEATYESGFVIDKFPISRPNLTFSTLTVSNMSPEDSSIYLCSVRGRQETQYFGPGTRLLVL.